The 11 T cell receptor beta chains below come from one sample, sequenced in a study of cytomegalovirus exposure and HLA in healthy donors. With 60 Vbeta and 13 Jbeta primers, the PCR was carried out. Clones were read by immunoSEQ multiplex PCR, and TCRdb kept only the in-frame ones, dropping some. The sample carries over 100,000 clones, around 79% recorded once. Source material: PBMCs. These receptors originate from a man between 60 and 75 years old in good health and CMV-seropositive.

The chain is built from TRBV6-1 and TRBJ2-7; 7 nucleotides align to TRBD1. CDR3 length: 15 residues. The germline V gene has CDR1 MNHNS and CDR2 SASEGT. The trim removed 2 bases at V and 3 bases at J, leaving 7 bases unmatched. The CDR3 protein is CASSETGAPGYEQYF. CDR3 sequence (DNA): TGTGCCAGCAGTGAAACAGGGGCACCCGGCTACGAGCAGTACTTC.

This chain connects TRBV20-1 to TRBJ2-5, with D hard to call. The CDR3 extends over 11 amino acids. The V end lost 8 bases, the J end lost 1 base, and 8 bases lay between the germline ends. Germline CDR1 and CDR2: DFQATT and SNEGSKA (reference sequence). As DNA, the CDR3 is TGCAGTATGACACCCCAAGAGACCCAGTACTTC. This encodes CSMTPQETQYF.

The J gene is TRBJ1-4, the V gene TRBV28; 8 positions match TRBD1. The CDR3 loop spans 15 amino acids. The germline CDR1 and CDR2 sequences are MDHEN and SYDVKM. Trimming removed 5 bases from V and 7 bases from J; junction bases left unmatched: 9. The CDR3 reads CASSRPGTGGEKLFF. CDR3 in DNA: TGTGCCAGCAGTCGACCCGGGACAGGAGGTGAAAAACTGTTTTTT.

The V gene is TRBV20-1, the J gene TRBJ2-7, with D possibly TRBD1 on 5 matching bases. The germline V gene has CDR1 DFQATT and CDR2 SNEGSKA (reference sequence). The CDR3 has 11 residues. The CDR3 DNA sequence: TGCAGCGCCAGGGTTAGTTACGAGCAGTACTTC. This gives the protein CSARVSYEQYF.

The V gene is TRBV20-1, the J gene TRBJ2-7, with D possibly matching TRBD1 (6 bases). V lost 3 bases and J lost 7, with 10 bases in between. CDR1 and CDR2 (germline): DFQATT, SNEGSKA (reference sequence). This CDR3 is built from 11 residues. The CDR3 nucleotides read TGCAGTGCTAGCAGGGGAAGTGAGCAGTACTTC. Its translation is CSASRGSEQYF.

The chain employs TRBV6-6 and TRBJ1-6; 7 bases align to TRBD1. The CDR3 is 14 residues long. CDR1 is MNHNY and CDR2 is SVGAGI in the germline V gene (reference sequence). Trimming took 6 bases from V and 10 from J; bases not matched to a gene: 9. The CDR3 region is CASRPPTGESPLHF. CDR3 in DNA: TGTGCCAGCAGACCACCAACAGGGGAATCACCCCTCCACTTT.

V is TRBV11-2 and J is TRBJ2-3; D is ambiguous. V was clipped by 1 base and J by 0 bases, with 5 bases between them. Per the germline V gene, CDR1 is SGHAT and CDR2 is FQNNGV. This CDR3 spans 14 amino acids. The CDR3, as DNA: TGTGCCAGCAGCTTAGGAGCTAGCACAGATACGCAGTATTTT. Translated, it gives CASSLGASTDTQYF.

V is TRBV25-1 and J is TRBJ1-3; D possibly corresponds to TRBD1 (5 bases). V lost 2 bases and J 6 bases, leaving 8 bases between the germline ends. The germline gives CDR1 MGHDK, CDR2 SYGVNS. This CDR3 is built from 13 residues. The CDR3, as DNA: TGTGCCAGCAGTGAAGGGACTCTAAACACCATATATTTT. Encoded protein: CASSEGTLNTIYF.

Only a few counts were recorded for this clone. The J gene is TRBJ1-4, the V gene TRBV6-5; D may be TRBD1 (6 bases). The CDR3 has 15 amino acids. Germline V CDR1 and CDR2: MNHEY, SVGAGI. V lost 2 bases and J 8 bases, leaving 15 bases between the germline ends. The CDR3 protein is CASSYGDKGREKLFF. The CDR3 DNA follows: TGTGCCAGCAGTTACGGGGACAAGGGAAGGGAAAAACTGTTTTTT.

A few counts support this clone. The rearrangement joins TRBV7-9 to TRBJ2-1, with TRBD1 identical over 12 bases. V lost 5 bases and J lost 7; bases outside the gene matches: 9. This CDR3 spans 16 amino acids. Germline CDR1 reads SEHNR; CDR2 reads FQNEAQ (reference sequence). This CDR3 reads CASSEPGQGARNEQFF. The CDR3 region has the DNA TGTGCCAGCAGCGAGCCGGGACAGGGGGCTCGGAATGAGCAGTTCTTC.

A word on this clone: One end of the junction does not line up with germline, which may come from a read error. The V gene is TRBV5-1, the J gene TRBJ1-4; D unclear. This CDR3 has 14 amino acids. Looked up from germline, CDR1 is SGHRS and CDR2 is YFSETQ. The DNA for the CDR3 is TGCGCCAGCGGCTTGGATTTGGGAGGTGAAAAACTGTTTTTT. It is translated as CASGLDLGGEKLFF.